The entry below describes one T cell receptor beta chain. The CDR3 sequence is 21 residues long. From germline, CDR1 is LGHNA and CDR2 YSLEER. Trimming at V came to 0 bases and at J to 0 bases, leaving 13 bases not matched to a gene. This sample was included in a study of shared clonotypes between healthy human individuals. The material for each subset, its genomic DNA, was split evenly across several immunoSEQ plates. This table comes from immunoSEQ multiplex PCR, and its TCRdb copy is limited to in-frame clones, with some not included. The table has about 680,000 clones, roughly nine tenths seen once. CD8 cells classed as naive were CD45RO-negative and positively selected for CCR7, excluding terminally differentiated effector memory CD45RA+ cells.

The sequenced sample was naive CD8+ T cells sorted from blood. The V call is TRBV4-3, the J call TRBJ2-6; 8 bases agree with TRBD1. The receptor's source is a man aged 30-40 years in good health. The CDR3 protein is CASSQEIIRTGYSSGANVLTF. The CDR3 nucleotides read TGCGCCAGCAGCCAAGAAATAATTCGGACAGGGTATAGCTCTGGGGCCAACGTCCTGACTTTC.